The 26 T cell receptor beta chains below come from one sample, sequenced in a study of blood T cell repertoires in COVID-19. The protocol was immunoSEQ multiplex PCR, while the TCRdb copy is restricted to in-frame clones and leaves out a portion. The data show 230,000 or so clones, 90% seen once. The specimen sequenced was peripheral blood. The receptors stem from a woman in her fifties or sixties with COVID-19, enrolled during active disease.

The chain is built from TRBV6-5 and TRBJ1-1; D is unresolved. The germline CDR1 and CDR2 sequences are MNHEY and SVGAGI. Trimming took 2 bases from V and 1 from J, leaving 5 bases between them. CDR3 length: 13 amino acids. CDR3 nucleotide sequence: TGTGCCAGCAGTTACGGCTGGAACACTGAAGCTTTCTTT. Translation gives CASSYGWNTEAFF.

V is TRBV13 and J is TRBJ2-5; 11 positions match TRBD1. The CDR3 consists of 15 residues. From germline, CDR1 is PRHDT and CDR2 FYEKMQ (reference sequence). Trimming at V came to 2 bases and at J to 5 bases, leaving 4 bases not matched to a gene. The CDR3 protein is CASSLTGTGGETQYF. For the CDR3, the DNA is TGTGCCAGCAGCTTAACCGGGACAGGGGGGGAGACCCAGTACTTC. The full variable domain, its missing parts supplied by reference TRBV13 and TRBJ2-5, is AAGVIQSPRHLIKEKRETATLKCYPIPRHDTVYWYQQGPGQDPQFLISFYEKMQSDKGSIPDRFSAQQFSDYHSELNMSSLELGDSALYFCASSLTGTGGETQYFGPGTRLLVL.

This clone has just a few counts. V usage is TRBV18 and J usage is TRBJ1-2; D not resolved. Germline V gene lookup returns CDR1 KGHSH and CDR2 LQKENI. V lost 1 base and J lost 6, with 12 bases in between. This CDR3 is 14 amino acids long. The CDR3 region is CASSPRKAANGYTF. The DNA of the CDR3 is TGTGCCAGCTCACCACGGAAGGCGGCGAATGGCTACACCTTC.

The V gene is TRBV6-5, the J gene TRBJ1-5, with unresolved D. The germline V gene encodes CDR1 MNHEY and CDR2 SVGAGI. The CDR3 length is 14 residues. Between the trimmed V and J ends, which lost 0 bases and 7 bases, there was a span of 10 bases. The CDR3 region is CASSYSFRGQPQHF. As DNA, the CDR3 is TGTGCCAGCAGTTACTCCTTCAGAGGGCAGCCCCAGCATTTT.

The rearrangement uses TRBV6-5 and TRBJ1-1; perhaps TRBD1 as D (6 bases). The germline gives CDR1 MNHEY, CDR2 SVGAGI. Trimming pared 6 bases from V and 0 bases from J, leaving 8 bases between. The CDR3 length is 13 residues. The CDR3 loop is CASRTGMNTEAFF. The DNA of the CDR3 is TGTGCCAGCAGAACAGGGATGAACACTGAAGCTTTCTTT.

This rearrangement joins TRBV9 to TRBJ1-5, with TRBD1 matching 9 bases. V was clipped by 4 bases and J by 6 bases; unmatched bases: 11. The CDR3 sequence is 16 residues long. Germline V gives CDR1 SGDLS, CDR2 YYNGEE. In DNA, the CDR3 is TGTGCCAGCAGCTCGGGGACAGGGTTGGGAGGTCAGCCCCAGCATTTT. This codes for CASSSGTGLGGQPQHF.

CDR3 in DNA: TGTGCCAGCAAGCCGGGGAGTCCTAATGAAAAACTGTTTTTT. Its translation: CASKPGSPNEKLFF. J is TRBJ1-4 and V is TRBV6-6; no clear D gene. From germline, CDR1 is MNHNY and CDR2 SVGAGI (reference sequence). V lost 7 bases and J lost 3, with 12 bases in between. CDR3 length equals 14 residues.

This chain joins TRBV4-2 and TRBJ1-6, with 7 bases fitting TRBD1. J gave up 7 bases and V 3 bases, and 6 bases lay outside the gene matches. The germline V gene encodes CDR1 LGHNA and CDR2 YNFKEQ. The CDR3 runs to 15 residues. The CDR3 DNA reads TGTGCCAGCAGCCAGGAGGGGGCGCGGAATTCACCCCTCCACTTT. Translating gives CASSQEGARNSPLHF.

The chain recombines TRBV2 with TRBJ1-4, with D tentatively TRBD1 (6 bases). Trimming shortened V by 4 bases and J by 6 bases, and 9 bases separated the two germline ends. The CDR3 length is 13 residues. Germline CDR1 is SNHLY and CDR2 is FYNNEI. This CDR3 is CASSAQGYEKLFF. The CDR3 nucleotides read TGTGCCAGCAGTGCTCAGGGGTATGAAAAACTGTTTTTT.

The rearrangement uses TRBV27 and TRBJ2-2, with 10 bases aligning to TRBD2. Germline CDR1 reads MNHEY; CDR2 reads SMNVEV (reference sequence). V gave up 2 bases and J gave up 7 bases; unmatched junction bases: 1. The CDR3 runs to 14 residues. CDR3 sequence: CASSLGTSDGELFF. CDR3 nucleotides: TGTGCCAGCAGTTTAGGGACTAGCGACGGGGAGCTGTTTTTT.

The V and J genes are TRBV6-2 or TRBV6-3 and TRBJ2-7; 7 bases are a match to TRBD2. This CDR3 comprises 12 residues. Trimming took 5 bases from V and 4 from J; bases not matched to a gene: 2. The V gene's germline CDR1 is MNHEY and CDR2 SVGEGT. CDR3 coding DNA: TGTGCCAGCAGTCGACTAGCTTACGAGCAGTACTTC. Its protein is CASSRLAYEQYF.

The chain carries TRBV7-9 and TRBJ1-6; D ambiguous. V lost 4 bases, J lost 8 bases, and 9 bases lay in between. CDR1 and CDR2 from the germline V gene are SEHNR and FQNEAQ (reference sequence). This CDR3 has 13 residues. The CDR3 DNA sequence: TGTGCCAGCAGCTCGGGGTCACATTCACCCCTCCACTTT. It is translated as CASSSGSHSPLHF.

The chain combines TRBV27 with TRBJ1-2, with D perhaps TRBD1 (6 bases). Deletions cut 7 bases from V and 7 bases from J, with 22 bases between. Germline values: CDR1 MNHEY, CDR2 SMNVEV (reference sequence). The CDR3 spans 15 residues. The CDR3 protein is CASIPRGGQRSGYTF. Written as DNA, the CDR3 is TGTGCCAGCATCCCCCGGGGGGGACAACGGTCTGGCTACACCTTC.

CDR3 sequence: CASSWDRGLPGFF. CDR3 coding DNA: TGCGCCAGCAGCTGGGACAGGGGGCTCCCCGGGTTCTTC. The V gene is TRBV5-1, the J gene TRBJ2-1; 12 nucleotides match TRBD1. The CDR3 runs 13 residues. V lost 3 bases and J lost 15; bases outside the gene matches: 7. CDR1 SGHRS and CDR2 YFSETQ come from the germline V gene.

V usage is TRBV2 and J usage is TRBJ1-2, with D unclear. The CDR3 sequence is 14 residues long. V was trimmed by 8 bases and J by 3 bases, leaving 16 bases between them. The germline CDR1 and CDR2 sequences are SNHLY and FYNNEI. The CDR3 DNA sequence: TGTGCCAGCGGAGGGCCCCCAGAAGACTATGGCTACACCTTC. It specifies CASGGPPEDYGYTF.

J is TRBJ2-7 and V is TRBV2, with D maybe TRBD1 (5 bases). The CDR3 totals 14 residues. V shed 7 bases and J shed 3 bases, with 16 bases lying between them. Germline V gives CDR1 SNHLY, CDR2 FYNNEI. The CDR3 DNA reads TGTGCCAGCAAAAGGACAACACTGGGCTACGAGCAGTACTTC. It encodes CASKRTTLGYEQYF.

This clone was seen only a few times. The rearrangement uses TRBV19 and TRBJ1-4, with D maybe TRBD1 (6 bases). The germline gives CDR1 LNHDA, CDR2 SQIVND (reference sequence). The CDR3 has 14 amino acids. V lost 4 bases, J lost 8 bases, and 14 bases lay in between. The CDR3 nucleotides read TGTGCCAGTAGTAACCAGGGGTCAGGGGAAAAACTGTTTTTT. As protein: CASSNQGSGEKLFF.

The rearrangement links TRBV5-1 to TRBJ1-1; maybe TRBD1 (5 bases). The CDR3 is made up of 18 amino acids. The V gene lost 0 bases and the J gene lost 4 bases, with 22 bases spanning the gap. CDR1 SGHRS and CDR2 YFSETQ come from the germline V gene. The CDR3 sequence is CASSLAWTGPLGGTEAFF. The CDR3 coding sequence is TGCGCCAGCAGCTTGGCCTGGACGGGGCCACTCGGGGGCACTGAAGCTTTCTTT.

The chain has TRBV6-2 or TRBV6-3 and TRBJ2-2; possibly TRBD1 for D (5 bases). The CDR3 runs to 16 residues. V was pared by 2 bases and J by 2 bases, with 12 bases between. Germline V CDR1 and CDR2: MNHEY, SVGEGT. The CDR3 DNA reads TGTGCCAGCAGTTACACGACAGCGACAAACACCGGGGAGCTGTTTTTT. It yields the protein CASSYTTATNTGELFF.

The CDR3 region has the DNA TGTGCCAGTAGTATACAACCGGGGGGCAATCAGCCCCAGCATTTT. It translates to CASSIQPGGNQPQHF. The chain joins TRBV19 to TRBJ1-5, with D possibly TRBD1 on 5 matching bases. Germline values: CDR1 LNHDA, CDR2 SQIVND (reference sequence). Trimming removed 2 bases at V and 2 bases at J, with 10 bases between. This CDR3 has 15 residues.

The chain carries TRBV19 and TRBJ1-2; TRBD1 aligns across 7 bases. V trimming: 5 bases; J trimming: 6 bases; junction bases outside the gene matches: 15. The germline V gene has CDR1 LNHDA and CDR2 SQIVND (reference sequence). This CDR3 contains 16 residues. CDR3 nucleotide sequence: TGTGCCAGTAGTTTCAGGGGGACTCGCTTGTCGGATGGCTACACCTTC. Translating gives CASSFRGTRLSDGYTF.

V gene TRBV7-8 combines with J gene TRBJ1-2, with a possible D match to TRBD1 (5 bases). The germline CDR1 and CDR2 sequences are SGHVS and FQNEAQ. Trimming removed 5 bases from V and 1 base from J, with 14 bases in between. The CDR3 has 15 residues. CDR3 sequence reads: CASSRTGSGNYGYTF. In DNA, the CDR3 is TGTGCCAGCAGCCGTACAGGTTCGGGTAACTATGGCTACACCTTC.

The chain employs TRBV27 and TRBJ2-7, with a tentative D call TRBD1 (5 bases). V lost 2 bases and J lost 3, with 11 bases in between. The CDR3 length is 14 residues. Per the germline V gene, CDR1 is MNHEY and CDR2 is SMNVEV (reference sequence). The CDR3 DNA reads TGTGCCAGCAGTTTAGGCAGGGCCAGCTACGAGCAGTACTTC. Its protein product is CASSLGRASYEQYF.

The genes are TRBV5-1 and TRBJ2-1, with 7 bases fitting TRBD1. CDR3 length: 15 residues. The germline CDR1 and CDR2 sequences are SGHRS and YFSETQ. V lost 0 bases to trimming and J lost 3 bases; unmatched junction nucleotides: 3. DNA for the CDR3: TGCGCCAGCAGCTTGGCGGGACAGAACTACAATGAGCAGTTCTTC. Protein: CASSLAGQNYNEQFF.

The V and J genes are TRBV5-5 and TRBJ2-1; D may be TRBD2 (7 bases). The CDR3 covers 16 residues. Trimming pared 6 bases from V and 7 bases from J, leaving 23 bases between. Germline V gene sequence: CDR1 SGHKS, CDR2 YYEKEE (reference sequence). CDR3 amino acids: CASTPLVTGGLNEQFF. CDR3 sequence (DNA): TGTGCCAGCACCCCTCTGGTAACGGGGGGCCTGAATGAGCAGTTCTTC.

As DNA, the CDR3 is TGTGCCAGCAGCCCCACTGGGACAGGGGGCATGGAGACCCAGTACTTC. Its protein is CASSPTGTGGMETQYF. This chain links TRBV7-2 with TRBJ2-5, with 12 positions matching TRBD1. The CDR3 sequence is 16 residues long. Trimming cost V 5 bases and J 5 bases; bases outside gene matches: 9. Germline CDR1 and CDR2: SGHTA and FQGNSA.